The next 6 T cell receptor beta chains were all read from a single sample in a study of cytomegalovirus exposure and HLA in healthy donors. PCR employed 60 Vbeta and 13 Jbeta primers. The data were produced by immunoSEQ multiplex PCR, yet TCRdb's version contains in-frame clones alone and is incomplete. This sample has roughly 110,000 clones, with under 85% found just once. Material: PBMCs. These receptors all come from a male donor in good health and CMV-seronegative.

In its sample, this clone was seen once. The chain uses TRBV27 and TRBJ2-7; 8 bases align to TRBD2. Germline trimming cut 7 bases from V and 6 bases from J; bases unmatched to any gene: 14. The germline V gene encodes CDR1 MNHEY and CDR2 SMNVEV (reference sequence). The CDR3 contains 15 residues. The CDR3 DNA sequence: TGTGCCAGCACCCCGTGGGGTAGCGGGATGTTCGAGCAGTACTTC. Encoded protein: CASTPWGSGMFEQYF.

The gene calls are TRBV10-2 and TRBJ2-7, with 8 positions matching TRBD1. Germline lookup yields CDR1 WSHSY and CDR2 SAAADI. The V and J ends lost 11 bases and 5 bases, in that order; junction bases with no gene match: 14. The CDR3 sequence is 14 residues long. The CDR3 coding sequence is TGCGCCGCCGGAGGCCGGACAGGGAACAACGAGCAGTACTTC. It specifies CAAGGRTGNNEQYF.

This clone was observed once. This chain links TRBV5-4 with TRBJ2-5; D is undetermined. CDR3 length equals 13 residues. V was pared by 0 bases and J by 1 base, with 4 bases between. Germline CDR1 and CDR2: SGHNT and YYREEE (reference sequence). The DNA of the CDR3 is TGTGCCAGCAGCTTGGGCAGCCAAGAGACCCAGTACTTC. This sequence encodes CASSLGSQETQYF.

This rearrangement joins TRBV6-1 to TRBJ2-7; D might be TRBD2 (5 bases). CDR3 length: 16 residues. V lost 2 bases to trimming and J lost 3 bases, with 17 bases between them. Per germline, CDR1 MNHNS and CDR2 SASEGT. CDR3 sequence: CASSERLPSQIYEQYF. CDR3 bases: TGTGCCAGCAGTGAACGGTTGCCTAGCCAGATCTACGAGCAGTACTTC.

The V call is TRBV30, the J call TRBJ2-7; a possible D gene is TRBD2 (7 bases). V was trimmed by 3 bases and J by 6 bases, leaving 18 bases between them. Germline CDR1 reads GTSNPN; CDR2 reads SVGIG (reference sequence). The length of the CDR3 is 14 residues. The CDR3 sequence: CAWSENTGGSEQYF. The CDR3 nucleotides read TGTGCCTGGAGCGAAAATACGGGGGGCTCCGAGCAGTACTTC.

V gene TRBV2 combines with J gene TRBJ1-5; TRBD1 matches 9 bases. CDR1 SNHLY and CDR2 FYNNEI come from the germline V gene. V lost 6 bases, J lost 7 bases, and 10 bases stayed unmatched. The CDR3 runs 15 residues. CDR3 protein: CASSLHRGLEQPQHF. The CDR3 DNA reads as TGTGCCAGCAGCTTACACAGGGGGCTGGAGCAGCCCCAGCATTTT.